What follows are 18 T cell receptor beta chains derived from one specimen sequenced in a study of a mutant IDH1 vaccine in newly diagnosed glioma. No antigen has been identified for these receptors. Time point reported: week 47, end of study. It was 300 ug of mutant IDH1 20-mer peptide that made up each vaccine dose, given with topical imiquimod. Here immunoSEQ multiplex PCR was the method, and the copy in TCRdb shows in-frame clones only, minus some. This sample has 30,000 to 35,000 clones, with approximately 87% found just once. The specimen comprised PBMCs, sampled from a glioma patient whose treatment included an IDH1 peptide vaccine. These receptors originate from a woman aged 25 to 45 with glioma.

This clone occurred a few times. CDR3 bases: TGCGCCAGCAGCCCCGGACACACCTCGAGAAACACTGAAGCTTTCTTT. Translating it yields CASSPGHTSRNTEAFF. The rearrangement links TRBV5-1 to TRBJ1-1, with TRBD1 as a possible D gene (5 bases). CDR3 length: 16 amino acids. The V end was cut by 4 bases, the J end by 2 bases, with 18 bases between. CDR1 SGHRS and CDR2 YFSETQ come from the germline V gene.

This sequence joins TRBV10-3 and TRBJ1-1; TRBD1 is a possible D gene (5 bases). Trimming took off 11 bases at V and 7 bases at J, with 20 bases between the two ends. Germline CDR1 is ENHRY and CDR2 is SYGVKD. This CDR3 is built from 13 residues. The CDR3 loop reads CAVDSGSVGEAFF. In DNA, the CDR3 is TGTGCCGTAGACTCAGGGTCGGTGGGTGAAGCTTTCTTT.

The rearrangement links TRBV10-3 to TRBJ1-1; TRBD1 matches 7 bases. This CDR3 region has 13 residues. V was clipped by 4 bases and J by 5 bases; unmatched bases: 4. Germline V lookup: CDR1 ENHRY, CDR2 SYGVKD. The CDR3 reads CAISGTQGTEAFF. Written as DNA, the CDR3 is TGTGCCATCAGTGGAACACAGGGGACTGAAGCTTTCTTT.

The chain employs TRBV19 and TRBJ2-2; D possibly corresponds to TRBD1 (6 bases). Germline CDR1 reads LNHDA; CDR2 reads SQIVND (reference sequence). The CDR3 spans 16 residues. Trimming stripped 3 bases from V and 4 bases from J, with 15 bases between. CDR3 amino acids: CASSMGRTAITGELFF. CDR3 in DNA: TGTGCCAGTAGTATGGGTCGGACAGCCATCACCGGGGAGCTGTTTTTT.

The table lists this clone with a few counts. V and J are TRBV18 and TRBJ1-5, with a possible D match to TRBD1 (6 bases). The germline V and J ends were trimmed by 6 bases and 0 bases, with 9 bases remaining between them. The CDR3 consists of 14 residues. Per the germline V gene, CDR1 is KGHSH and CDR2 is LQKENI. CDR3 residues: CASSTGNSNQPQHF. The CDR3 nucleotides are TGTGCCAGCTCGACAGGTAATAGCAATCAGCCCCAGCATTTT.

This rearrangement joins TRBV5-1 to TRBJ1-6; 10 bases align to TRBD1. The CDR3 loop spans 14 amino acids. CDR1 and CDR2 (germline): SGHRS, YFSETQ. V trimming: 3 bases; J trimming: 10 bases; junction bases outside the gene matches: 4. CDR3 residues: CASSSTGGGSPLHF. The CDR3 DNA sequence: TGCGCCAGCAGCTCGACAGGGGGCGGCTCACCCCTCCACTTT.

This clone was seen a handful of times. CDR3 amino acids: CASSYSNTEAFF. CDR3 nucleotide sequence: TGTGCCAGCAGCTACAGCAACACTGAAGCTTTCTTT. The chain joins TRBV7-2 to TRBJ1-1; D call uncertain. The CDR3 sequence is 12 residues long. From germline, CDR1 is SGHTA and CDR2 FQGNSA. Between the trimmed V and J ends, which lost 4 bases and 2 bases, there was a span of 5 bases.

V gene TRBV4-1 combines with J gene TRBJ1-6; D might be TRBD1 (5 bases). The CDR3 sequence is 13 residues long. V shed 4 bases and J shed 7 bases, with 8 bases lying between them. From germline, CDR1 is MGHRA and CDR2 YSYEKL. The CDR3 here is CASSLGANSPLHF. CDR3 nucleotide sequence: TGCGCCAGCAGCCTAGGGGCCAATTCACCCCTCCACTTT.

This rearrangement joins TRBV6-6 to TRBJ2-1; D uncertain. The CDR3 has 14 amino acids. Trimming stripped 2 bases from V and 6 bases from J, with 11 bases between. Germline values: CDR1 MNHNY, CDR2 SVGAGI (reference sequence). CDR3 in DNA: TGTGCCAGCAGTTACCTCCCCTGGGCCAATGAGCAGTTCTTC. It encodes CASSYLPWANEQFF.

The V call is TRBV29-1, the J call TRBJ1-1, with D tentatively TRBD1 (5 bases). Trimming took 5 bases from V and 5 from J, leaving 18 bases between them. Germline V gives CDR1 SQVTM, CDR2 ANQGSEA. The CDR3 loop spans 14 amino acids. Written as DNA, the CDR3 is TGCAGCGTTACCAATACAGGCCTCGGGACTGAAGCTTTCTTT. This sequence encodes CSVTNTGLGTEAFF. Looking up the rest from reference TRBV29-1 and TRBJ1-1 gives the full variable domain: SAVISQKPSRDICQRGTSLTIQCQVDSQVTMMFWYRQQPGQSLTLIATANQGSEATYESGFVIDKFPISRPNLTFSTLTVSNMSPEDSSIYLCSVTNTGLGTEAFFGQGTRLTVV.

The J gene is TRBJ2-3, the V gene TRBV7-2, with TRBD2 identical over 7 bases. V lost 6 bases, J lost 5 bases, and 5 bases stayed unmatched. Germline-derived CDR1 and CDR2 are SGHTA and FQGNSA. This CDR3 has 13 residues. CDR3 sequence: CASRKGGVDTQYF. In DNA form, the CDR3 reads TGTGCCAGCAGAAAGGGAGGGGTAGATACGCAGTATTTT.

This chain joins TRBV25-1 and TRBJ1-1; 7 nucleotides match TRBD1. Germline CDR1 MGHDK, CDR2 SYGVNS. After removal of 2 bases from V and 5 bases from J, the junction contained 8 bases not matched to a gene. CDR3 size: 15 residues. The CDR3 reads CASSELQGRGTEAFF. Here the CDR3 DNA reads TGTGCCAGCAGTGAACTACAGGGGAGAGGGACTGAAGCTTTCTTT.

The gene calls are TRBV6-5 and TRBJ1-1, with D perhaps TRBD1 (5 bases). V lost 6 bases, J lost 4 bases, and 12 bases lay in between. CDR1 MNHEY and CDR2 SVGAGI come from the germline V gene. This CDR3 comprises 13 residues. For the CDR3, the DNA is TGTGCCAGCAGAGGGGATCAGAGCACTGAAGCTTTCTTT. Its protein is CASRGDQSTEAFF.

The chain uses TRBV30 and TRBJ1-2; D unresolved. The CDR3 covers 13 residues. V lost 1 base, J lost 4 bases, and 10 bases lay in between. Germline lookup yields CDR1 GTSNPN and CDR2 SVGIG (reference sequence). The CDR3 DNA sequence: TGTGCCTGGAGTGAGGAGGACCTCTATGGCTACACCTTC. It encodes CAWSEEDLYGYTF.

The chain couples TRBV4-1 to TRBJ2-5; D is uncertain. The ends were cut back, 3 bases at V and 4 bases at J, with 9 bases in the middle. Germline V gives CDR1 MGHRA, CDR2 YSYEKL. The CDR3 runs 13 residues. The DNA for the CDR3 is TGCGCCAGCAGCCAGGGCAGTGGAGAGACCCAGTACTTC. It translates to CASSQGSGETQYF.

The chain employs TRBV20-1 and TRBJ1-2; 8 bases align to TRBD1. The V and J ends lost 7 bases and 13 bases, in that order; junction bases with no gene match: 8. CDR1 is DFQATT, CDR2 SNEGSKA, per germline (reference sequence). The CDR3 sequence is 10 residues long. CDR3 region: CSVRGTGLTF. The DNA of the CDR3 is TGCAGTGTACGGGGGACAGGCCTCACCTTC.

The chain is built from TRBV7-9 and TRBJ1-1; TRBD1 matches 7 bases. V was clipped by 1 base and J by 4 bases; unmatched bases: 3. The CDR3 is 14 amino acids. Germline CDR1 is SEHNR and CDR2 is FQNEAQ (reference sequence). Here the CDR3 reads CASSLVSGGTEAFF. CDR3 nucleotide sequence: TGTGCCAGCAGCTTAGTGTCAGGGGGCACTGAAGCTTTCTTT.

V and J are TRBV15 and TRBJ1-1; D is possibly TRBD1 (6 bases). The germline V gene encodes CDR1 LNHNV and CDR2 YYDKDF (reference sequence). V was trimmed by 4 bases and J by 2 bases, leaving 14 bases between them. This CDR3 has 15 residues. CDR3 sequence: CATSKITGTNTEAFF. The CDR3 coding sequence is TGTGCCACCAGCAAGATTACAGGGACCAACACTGAAGCTTTCTTT.